This entry is about one T cell receptor (beta chain). Its cognate antigen is unknown. The sample belongs to a study of T cell responses to AZD1222 COVID-19 vaccine. In the study overall: Pooling was applied to second doses at about 4 or about 12 weeks.

Study-level points and caveats: Two AZD1222 administrations were followed by greater Spike-specific TCR breadth and depth. Most donors were white British and more were female, and clonal diversity was possibly underestimated.

Sequencing was performed with immunoSEQ multiplex PCR; in TCRdb, only in-frame clones are kept and a portion is missing. This sample carries approximately 60,000 clones, around 87% of them seen once, and the ten largest clones take 16%. Germline CDR1 SQVTM, CDR2 ANQGSEA. Deletions cut 4 bases from V and 5 bases from J, with 8 bases between. The CDR3 spans 11 residues. The sample here was peripheral blood, taken on day 0 of AZD1222 vaccination. The clonotype was recovered from an adult in good health. V and J are TRBV29-1 and TRBJ1-1; no reliable D call. For the CDR3, the DNA is TGCAGCGTTGGGAAGGGTACTGAAGCTTTCTTT. Translated, it gives CSVGKGTEAFF.